The present T cell receptor beta chain was sequenced within a study of blood T cell repertoires in COVID-19. TCRdb's copy holds only in-frame clones and misses some; the assay was immunoSEQ multiplex PCR. Of 22,000 or so clones detected, more than 70% appear once; the ten largest clones hold over 8.5%. Specimen: peripheral blood. This TCR was recovered from a human donor in a cohort sampled during active COVID-19. The donor label of this sample is uncertain.

CDR3 sequence (DNA): TGCGCCAGCAGCCAAGTACGGAGAAGCACAGATACGCAGTATTTT. Protein: CASSQVRRSTDTQYF. The chain carries TRBV4-1 and TRBJ2-3; D remains ambiguous. The CDR3 runs 15 residues. Germline V gene data show CDR1 as MGHRA and CDR2 as YSYEKL. Deletions cut 1 base from V and 0 bases from J, with 8 bases between.